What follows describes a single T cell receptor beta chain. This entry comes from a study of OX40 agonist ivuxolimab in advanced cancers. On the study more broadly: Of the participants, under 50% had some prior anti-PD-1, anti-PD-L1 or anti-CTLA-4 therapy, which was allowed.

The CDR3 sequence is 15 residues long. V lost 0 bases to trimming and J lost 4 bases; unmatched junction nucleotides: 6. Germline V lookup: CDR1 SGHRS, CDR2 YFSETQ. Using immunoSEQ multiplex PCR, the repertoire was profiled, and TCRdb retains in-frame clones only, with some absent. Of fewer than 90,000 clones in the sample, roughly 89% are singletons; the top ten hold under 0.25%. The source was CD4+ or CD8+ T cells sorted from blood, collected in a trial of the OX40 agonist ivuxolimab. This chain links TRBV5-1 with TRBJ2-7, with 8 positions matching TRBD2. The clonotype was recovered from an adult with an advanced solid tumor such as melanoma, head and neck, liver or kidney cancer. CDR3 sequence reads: CASSLGGTSLYEQYF. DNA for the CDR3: TGCGCCAGCAGCTTGGGCGGGACTAGTTTGTACGAGCAGTACTTC.